The T cell receptor beta chain described here comes from a study of tissue T cells after allogeneic stem cell transplantation (dated by TCRdb to between 2022 and 2023). Context from the whole study: The study profiled TCR beta repertoires across many tissues from research autopsies of patients with and without GVHD, plus mouse models of GVHD. The human part of the study was a prospective observational study with no blinding and no randomization.

The library was generated by the immunoSEQ multiplex PCR assay. TCRbeta CDR3 sequencing was done by Adaptive Biotechnologies at survey depth, reporting CDR3 sequences, V/J genes, productive frequency and template counts. Amplification of TCR beta CDR3 regions was performed from genomic DNA rather than from RNA. Per the source publication's procedure: Jensen-Shannon divergence was used to quantify pairwise repertoire overlap between tissues, with a value of 1 meaning complete divergence and a value of 0 meaning identical repertoires. Based on pairwise JSD values, tissues were grouped by single-linkage agglomerative hierarchical clustering, and the results were shown as dendrograms. All patient samples were analyzed with GLIPH2 using simulation_depth 1000, kmer_min_depth 3 and cdr3_length_cutoff 8, and only groups containing more than two unique CDR3s were kept. A standardized tissue-overlap score extrapolated Jaccard GLIPH-group overlap across patients to a standard repertoire size of 1000 clones. To look at how diversity was associated with clinical or experimental variables, linear mixed-effect models were used, with tissue treated as a fixed effect and individual treated as a random effect. TCRdb obtained this table from immuneACCESS and retained in-frame rearrangements with V and J assigned. These tables miss some clones; where compared with another copy, unresolved V genes account for less than half of the shortfall, and the remainder is unexplained. That table furnishes V, J and clone size, whereas the DNA furnished D and trimming. In all, the sample holds fewer than 9,000 clones, and 30% to 40% of those were seen once. Of the sample, about 3.1% is held by the ten largest clones.

Comment on this clone: The clone's antigen remains unknown. Being a mouse receptor, it is described with mouse gene labels and germline sequences. The CDR3 end falls 1 residue outside the read, so it is completed with the germline J gene.

Its CDR3 holds 13 amino acids, cysteine through phenylalanine. The DNA has 36 bases, all within the CDR3, and is read from base 1. CDR1 KGHPV and CDR2 FQNQEV are derived from the germline V gene (reference sequence). Relative to germline, V is 6 bases shorter and J is 3 bases shorter, with 11 bases between their ends. According to the study, the label for this sample's time point signals: mouse harvest day 14 after allogeneic transplant. Each mouse graft consisted of 10^7 T-cell-depleted bone marrow cells plus 10^6 splenic CD5+ T cells and was given by tail vein injection. To model GVHD in mice, a major MHC-mismatch B6 (H2b) into BALB/c (H2d) model was used, and tissues were profiled at day 7 or 14. On day 7 or 14 post-transplant, mouse tissues and retro-orbital blood were harvested with separate sterile tools for each animal, and livers were flushed beforehand. Before genomic DNA was isolated with the DNeasy Blood & Tissue Kit, mouse tissues were minced with razor blades in buffered saline.

The full study reports these points: Sampling depth was acknowledged as a limitation, and the patient cohort was both small and clinically heterogeneous. Only a few T cell clones appeared in more than one patient, yet motif-based clustering showed tissue-specific repertoire signatures that were shared between patients. The study did not establish which tissue TCRs were alloreactive or antigen-specific, and some clones may have been host cells that persisted. Within patients, how anatomically similar tissues were was a major factor shaping TCR repertoire composition, regardless of disease or transplant status. In both patients and mice, T cells from blood and spleen covered only a limited part of the TCR repertoire found in tissues.

Source material: skin. The sequence links TRBV26 to TRBJ1-1, with the D gene not clear enough to name. This receptor was obtained from a female BALB/c mouse given C57BL/6 T cells with graft-versus-host disease after an allogeneic hematopoietic cell transplant. CDR3 reads: CASSPTGHTEVFF. CDR3 bases read: TGTGCCAGCAGCCCCACCGGGCACACAGAAGTCTTC.